The 11 T cell receptor beta chains reported below all come from one sample, sequenced in a study of T cell repertoires in cytomegalovirus infection. These receptors' targets are unknown. TCRdb fed the reads into MiXCR, producing one record per CDR3 protein. The repertoire holds some 900,000 distinct CDR3 sequences, about 30% seen once, with 12% in the top ten. The source was cultured CD8+ T cells from PBMCs, collected from culture after CMV antigen stimulation. The receptors come from a human donor in good health (CMV status not recorded). Some clones in this sample may be carry-over from other donors' samples.

Only a few counts were recorded for this clonotype. The V call is TRBV12-3 or TRBV12-4, the J call TRBJ1-2; 8 nucleotides align to TRBD1. The trim removed 3 bases at V and 8 bases at J, leaving 8 bases unmatched. This CDR3 has 14 amino acids. Here the CDR3 DNA reads TGTGCCAGCAGTTTTCTCTTGCAGGGGGCAGGCTACACCTTC. The encoded protein is CASSFLLQGAGYTF.

A few counts support this clonotype. The CDR3 region is CASSEYRGYGYTF. CDR3 nucleotides: TGTGCCAGCAGTGAGTACAGAGGCTATGGCTACACCTTC. The chain carries TRBV2 and TRBJ1-2; D gene ambiguous. CDR3 size: 13 residues. Trimming took 3 bases from V and 4 from J, leaving 9 bases between them. The germline CDR1 and CDR2 sequences are SNHLY and FYNNEI. Supplemented by reference TRBV2 and TRBJ1-2, the full variable domain reads EPEVTQTPSHQVTQMGQEVILRCVPISNHLYFYWYRQILGQKVEFLVSFYNNEISEKSEIFDDQFSVERPDGSNFTLKIRSTKLEDSAMYFCASSEYRGYGYTFGSGTRLTVV.

CDR3 protein: CASSLLAGGTLYEQYF. CDR3 coding DNA: TGTGCCAGCAGCCTATTAGCGGGGGGTACACTATACGAGCAGTACTTC. The rearrangement joins TRBV7-6 to TRBJ2-7; 10 bases fit TRBD2. V was pared by 5 bases and J by 4 bases, with 11 bases of the junction left unmatched. The CDR3 consists of 16 residues. CDR1 and CDR2 (germline): SGHVS, FNYEAQ.

V gene TRBV5-1 combines with J gene TRBJ2-7, with 10 bases identical to TRBD1. The CDR3 runs 15 residues. CDR1 is SGHRS and CDR2 is YFSETQ in the germline V gene. The V and J ends lost 4 bases and 2 bases, in that order; junction bases with no gene match: 6. For the CDR3, the DNA is TGCGCCAGCAGCACGATCGGGACAGGGGCCTACGAGCAGTACTTC. Residues: CASSTIGTGAYEQYF.

Only a few counts were recorded for this clonotype. The chain employs TRBV15 and TRBJ1-5; D ambiguous. The CDR3 runs 17 residues. The V and J ends lost 0 bases and 0 bases respectively, with 12 bases between them. Germline CDR1 is LNHNV and CDR2 is YYDKDF (reference sequence). The chain's CDR3 is CATSRDPGEGSNQPQHF. CDR3 sequence (DNA): TGTGCCACCAGCAGAGATCCCGGGGAAGGTAGCAATCAGCCCCAGCATTTT.

The chain carries TRBV4-1 and TRBJ2-7; 10 bases fit TRBD1. V shed 0 bases, J shed 4 bases, and the junction held 3 bases outside the gene matches. This CDR3 has 15 amino acids. CDR1 is MGHRA, CDR2 YSYEKL, per germline. CDR3 coding DNA: TGCGCCAGCAGCCAAGATTTGGGACAGGGGTACGAGCAGTACTTC. It specifies CASSQDLGQGYEQYF.

This clonotype was seen more than once but under ten times. V usage is TRBV6-1 and J usage is TRBJ1-2; D gene ambiguous. There are 14 residues in the CDR3. V was shortened by 6 bases and J by 0 bases, with 11 bases between the two germline ends. Germline loops: CDR1 MNHNS, CDR2 SASEGT. For the CDR3, the DNA is TGTGCCAGCAGCCAGGACGGAGCTAACTATGGCTACACCTTC. Its protein product is CASSQDGANYGYTF.

This clonotype was observed a handful of times. The rearrangement joins TRBV10-3 to TRBJ1-3, with D uncertain. Trimming removed 4 bases from V and 0 bases from J, with 13 bases in between. Looked up from germline, CDR1 is ENHRY and CDR2 is SYGVKD. This CDR3 spans 16 amino acids. The CDR3: CAISAWNRTSGNTIYF. The CDR3 DNA is TGTGCCATCAGTGCGTGGAACAGAACCTCTGGAAACACCATATATTTT.

The rearrangement uses TRBV29-1 and TRBJ2-7, with 7 bases lining up with TRBD1. V lost 2 bases, J lost 3 bases, and 7 bases stayed unmatched. Germline assignment: CDR1 SQVTM and CDR2 ANQGSEA. CDR3 length: 14 amino acids. This CDR3 is CSVETTGSGYEQYF. The CDR3 DNA is TGCAGCGTTGAAACGACAGGGAGCGGCTACGAGCAGTACTTC.

This clonotype was seen only once. The chain couples TRBV10-3 to TRBJ2-5; D remains unclear. The CDR3 sequence is 15 residues long. V was shortened by 3 bases and J by 3 bases, with 14 bases between the two germline ends. Germline V lookup: CDR1 ENHRY, CDR2 SYGVKD. Here the CDR3 reads CAISDPRLDEETQYF. Here the CDR3 DNA reads TGTGCCATCAGTGACCCGAGGCTAGACGAAGAGACCCAGTACTTC.

In regard to this clonotype: This may arise from a read error, as a much more abundant clone is one base away. This chain joins TRBV7-6 and TRBJ2-5, with 7 positions matching TRBD2. The germline gives CDR1 SGHVS, CDR2 FNYEAQ. There are 15 residues in the CDR3. The CDR3 loop is CVSSLGGSPKETQYF. CDR3 DNA: TGTGTCAGCAGCTTGGGAGGGTCTCCTAAAGAGACCCAGTACTTC.